A selection of T cell receptor beta chains follows, all from one sample in a study of T cells in Graves' hyperthyroidism and ophthalmopathy. TCRdb re-called the multiplex PCR reads through MiXCR, storing one row per CDR3 protein. In the table there are approximately 640,000 distinct CDR3 sequences, about 45% of which are singletons. The sequencing input was peripheral blood or thyroid tissue (not recorded which). The receptors here all came from an adult man with Graves' disease, either hyperthyroidism or ophthalmopathy (not recorded which). Each CDR3 is given with its conserved first and last residue. A D gene is named only where the DNA matches it firmly. A clone size is listed for some rows: how often the clone was seen (once, few, many), or a class if it is expanded.

TRBV6-5	many	.	TRBJ1-1	CASRFGGENTEAFF	TGTGCCAGCAGATTTGGCGGGGAGAACACTGAAGCTTTCTTT
TRBV11-2	few	.	TRBJ1-1	CASSLAQPGAEAFF	TGTGCCAGCAGCTTGGCCCAACCGGGCGCTGAAGCTTTCTTT
TRBV10-3	many	TRBD1	TRBJ1-1	CAISPGQEKAFF	TGTGCCATCAGCCCGGGACAGGAAAAAGCTTTCTTT
TRBV15	many	TRBD1	TRBJ1-2	CATSRELFWDRLDGYTF	TGTGCCACCAGCAGAGAACTTTTTTGGGACAGACTTGATGGCTACACCTTC
TRBV24-1	.	TRBD1	TRBJ1-1	CATSAGQGFYTEAFF	TGTGCCACCAGTGCCGGACAGGGGTTTTACACTGAAGCTTTCTTT
TRBV7-8	many	TRBD1	TRBJ2-5	CASSPGQGSETQYF	TGTGCCAGCAGCCCAGGACAGGGTTCGGAGACCCAGTACTTC
TRBV7-8	.	.	TRBJ1-4	CASSLVPGTQGKLFF	TGTGCCAGCAGCTTAGTTCCGGGTACTCAGGGAAAACTGTTTTTT
TRBV19	.	TRBD2	TRBJ2-7	CASATSAHSYEQYF	TGTGCCAGTGCTACTAGCGCCCACTCCTACGAGCAGTACTTC
TRBV7-2	.	TRBD1	TRBJ1-2	CASSFTTGGGGGYTF	TGTGCCAGCAGCTTCACGACAGGGGGCGGCGGAGGCTACACCTTC
TRBV29-1	.	.	TRBJ2-2	CSGETGGPPGSCFF	.
TRBV25-1	many	.	TRBJ1-2	CASSGTDYGYTF	TGTGCCAGCAGTGGGACGGATTATGGCTACACCTTC
TRBV15	.	.	TRBJ1-4	CATSSAARGEKLFF	TGTGCCACCAGCAGTGCCGCCAGGGGTGAAAAACTGTTTTTT
TRBV29-1	.	TRBD1	TRBJ1-1	CSAGTGEGTEAFF	TGCAGCGCTGGGACAGGGGAGGGCACTGAAGCTTTCTTT
TRBV7-2	.	TRBD1	TRBJ1-1	CASSLDRGTAEAFF	TGTGCCAGCAGCTTAGACAGGGGAACTGCTGAAGCTTTCTTT
TRBV20-1	few	.	TRBJ1-1	CSARDPAGEDTEAFF	TGCAGTGCTAGAGATCCCGCAGGGGAAGACACTGAAGCTTTCTTT
TRBV7-2	.	.	TRBJ1-1	CASSLAGADGAFF	TGTGCCAGCAGCTTAGCTGGCGCGGATGGGGCTTTCTTT
TRBV11-2	.	.	TRBJ1-1	CASSPGLEAFF	TGTGCCAGCAGCCCAGGGTTGGAAGCTTTCTTT
TRBV7-2	few	TRBD1	TRBJ1-5	CASSLGQGLFNQPQHF	TGTGCCAGCAGCTTGGGACAGGGATTATTCAATCAGCCCCAGCATTTT
TRBV10-3	.	.	TRBJ2-7	CAISEAAGREQYF	TGTGCCATCAGTGAGGCCGCGGGGAGGGAGCAGTACTTC
TRBV5-1	few	TRBD1	TRBJ2-7	CASSSTGGLSYEQYF	TGCGCCAGCAGTTCGACAGGGGGCCTCTCCTACGAGCAGTACTTC
TRBV29-1	once	TRBD2	TRBJ2-5	CSVYTSGGMGTQYF	TGCAGCGTTTACACTAGCGGGGGCATGGGGACCCAGTACTTC
TRBV24-1	many	TRBD2	TRBJ2-7	CATSDSGLAGVMSEQYF	TGTGCCACCAGTGATTCTGGACTAGCGGGAGTAATGTCCGAGCAGTACTTC
TRBV7-2	few	TRBD1	TRBJ1-5	CASSQAGDSSNQPQHF	TGTGCCAGCAGCCAAGCCGGGGACAGCTCCAATCAGCCCCAGCATTTT
TRBV2	many	.	TRBJ1-5	CASRASGRVVNQPQHF	TGTGCCAGCAGGGCTTCGGGACGGGTAGTTAATCAGCCCCAGCATTTT
TRBV7-9	.	.	TRBJ2-5	CAISRGTYQETQYF	TGTGCCATCAGCCGGGGGACGTACCAAGAGACCCAGTACTTC
TRBV5-1	few	TRBD1	TRBJ1-2	CASSGKGQDYGYTF	TGCGCCAGCAGCGGCAAGGGACAGGACTATGGCTACACCTTC
TRBV7-9	.	.	TRBJ1-4	CASSFFYIRTEHEKLFF	TGTGCCAGCAGCTTCTTCTATATCCGGACGGAGCATGAAAAACTGTTTTTT
TRBV7-9	few	.	TRBJ2-2	CASSQDEVRAGELFF	TGTGCCAGCAGCCAAGACGAGGTGAGGGCCGGGGAGCTGTTTTTT
TRBV7-2	.	.	TRBJ2-7	CASSSLSYEQHF	TGTGCCAGCAGCTCACTAAGCTACGAGCAGCACTTC
TRBV7-2	.	.	TRBJ1-1	CASSLVLGKNTEAFF	TGTGCCAGCAGCTTGGTCCTGGGGAAGAACACTGAAGCTTTCTTT
TRBV13	few	.	TRBJ2-7	CASSSNDRGGEQYF	TGTGCCAGCAGCTCCAACGACAGGGGAGGGGAGCAGTACTTC
TRBV5-1	.	TRBD1	TRBJ1-3	CASSPARTGTSGNTIYF	TGCGCCAGCAGCCCAGCCAGGACAGGCACCTCTGGAAACACCATATATTTT
TRBV29-1	many	.	TRBJ2-5	CSLPRGRKEQETQYF	TGCAGCCTCCCGCGGGGCAGGAAGGAACAAGAGACCCAGTACTTC
TRBV7-9	.	.	TRBJ2-7	CASSSQGNSYEQYF	TGTGCCAGCAGCTCCCAGGGGAACTCCTACGAGCAGTACTTC
TRBV20-1	once	.	TRBJ2-6	CSARVGPNSGANVLTF	TGCAGTGCTAGGGTGGGACCGAACTCTGGGGCCAACGTCCTGACTTTC
TRBV10-3	.	.	TRBJ1-1	CAIRAMRDTEAFF	TGTGCCATCAGGGCGATGAGGGACACTGAAGCTTTCTTT
TRBV25-1	many	TRBD1	TRBJ1-3	CASSDSGGGNTIYF	TGTGCCAGCAGTGACTCAGGGGGCGGAAACACCATATATTTT
TRBV29-1	.	TRBD1	TRBJ1-3	CSVRTGEVYTIYF	TGCAGCGTCCGGACAGGGGAGGTGTACACCATATATTTT
TRBV29-1	many	.	TRBJ2-5	CSVVQGRETQYF	TGCAGCGTGGTACAGGGTAGAGAGACCCAGTACTTC
TRBV7-8	many	TRBD1	TRBJ1-6	CASSLGGQGGSPLHF	TGTGCCAGCAGCTTGGGCGGACAGGGTGGCTCACCCCTCCACTTT